The clone carrying this TCR beta chain came up many times. TCRdb passed the RT-PCR reads through MiXCR, listing each CDR3 protein once. The table records under 750,000 distinct CDR3 sequences, approximately 12% of them present only once. The source of the sample is a study of response to subunit inactivated influenza vaccine. This CDR3 region has 16 residues. The trim removed 0 bases at V and 3 bases at J, leaving 6 bases unmatched. Germline V gene lookup returns CDR1 SGHAT and CDR2 FQNNGV. Sequences were derived from PBMCs from blood, sampled on the day of vaccination. The rearrangement links TRBV11-2 to TRBJ2-5; TRBD2 matches at 8 bases. The receptor's source is a man aged 45-65 years who received an inactivated influenza vaccine. CDR3 sequence (DNA): TGTGCCAGCAGCTTAGAAGTCACTAGCGGCAAAGAGACCCAGTACTTC. Translating gives CASSLEVTSGKETQYF.